This T cell receptor (beta chain) was profiled in a study of cytomegalovirus exposure and HLA in healthy donors. The CDR3 covers 18 residues. CDR1 is SGHRS, CDR2 YFSETQ, per germline. V lost 0 bases to trimming and J lost 5 bases; unmatched junction nucleotides: 16. With respect to this clone: Its antigen is unidentified.

General study results and limits: The study listed roughly 160 cytomegalovirus-associated TCR beta chains. Analysis performed later found around 15,000 TCR beta sequences associated with HLA alleles at 0.05 false discovery rate. Follow-up analysis found HLA locus-dependent TCR association rates, highest for DRB1 and lowest for HLA-C. Both high specificity and high sensitivity reportedly marked the classifier's diagnosis of cytomegalovirus status.

The PCR contained 60 Vbeta and 13 Jbeta primers. The method was immunoSEQ multiplex PCR; TCRdb's version includes in-frame clones alone and lacks a portion of them. The sample lists about 94,000 clones, around 66% occurring once. Sequenced sample: PBMCs. This clonotype originated in a young man in good health and CMV-seronegative. The V call is TRBV5-1, the J call TRBJ2-5, with 7 bases lining up with TRBD1. CDR3 nucleotide sequence: TGCGCCAGCAGCTTGGCGACCCTCTCCACGACAGGGTTGGAGACCCAGTACTTC. This codes for CASSLATLSTTGLETQYF.